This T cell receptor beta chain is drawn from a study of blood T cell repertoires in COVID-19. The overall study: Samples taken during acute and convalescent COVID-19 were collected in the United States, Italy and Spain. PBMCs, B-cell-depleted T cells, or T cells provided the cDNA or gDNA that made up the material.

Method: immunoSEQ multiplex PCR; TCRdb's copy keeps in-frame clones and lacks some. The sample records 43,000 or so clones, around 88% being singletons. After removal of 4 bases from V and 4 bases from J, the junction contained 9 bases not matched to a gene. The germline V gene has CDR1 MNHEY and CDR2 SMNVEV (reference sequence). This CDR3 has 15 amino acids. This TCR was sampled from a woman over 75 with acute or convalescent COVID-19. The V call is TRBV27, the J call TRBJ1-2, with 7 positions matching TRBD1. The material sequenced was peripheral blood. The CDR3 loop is CASSWNGQGGYGYTF. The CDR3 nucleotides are TGTGCCAGCAGTTGGAATGGTCAGGGGGGCTATGGCTACACCTTC.